This T cell receptor (beta chain) came from a study of cytomegalovirus exposure and HLA in healthy donors. The CDR3 contains 13 residues. Germline V gene sequence: CDR1 SGHRS, CDR2 YFSETQ. The junction had 4 bases not matched to a gene; V was cut back by 2 bases and J by 8 bases. 13 Jbeta primers and 60 Vbeta primers were used for the PCR. TCRdb keeps only in-frame clones here, not all; method: immunoSEQ multiplex PCR. The repertoire holds around 110,000 clones, with about 61% as singletons. This receptor was taken from a woman in her twenties or thirties in good health and CMV-seronegative. This chain uses TRBV5-1 with TRBJ1-5, with 7 bases that match TRBD1. Sequenced material: PBMCs. CDR3 protein: CASSFITGEPQHF. The CDR3 bases are TGCGCCAGCAGCTTTATAACAGGGGAGCCCCAGCATTTT.